The 7 T cell receptor beta chains presented below share a single source sample, sequenced in a study of T cell repertoires in cytomegalovirus infection. TCRdb reprocessed the reads with MiXCR, giving one entry per CDR3 protein. The table includes around 69,000 distinct CDR3 sequences, approximately 22% detected once. Their antigens remain unidentified. The material was CD8+ T cells from cultured PBMCs, obtained from culture after CMV antigen stimulation. The origin of the receptors is a human donor in good health (CMV status not recorded). Some clones in this sample may be carry-over from other donors' samples.

This clonotype was counted many times. V usage is TRBV11-2 and J usage is TRBJ2-7, with 9 bases identical to TRBD1. The CDR3 extends over 15 amino acids. With 1 base clipped from V and 1 base from J, the junction kept 2 bases outside the gene matches. The germline V gene encodes CDR1 SGHAT and CDR2 FQNNGV. DNA for the CDR3: TGTGCCAGCAGCTTAGGACAGGGGGGGTCCTACGAGCAGTACTTC. It codes for CASSLGQGGSYEQYF.

CDR3 protein: CASRLGQGAGEQYF. CDR3 bases: TGTGCCAGCAGACTGGGACAGGGGGCTGGCGAGCAGTACTTC. The V gene is TRBV6-1, the J gene TRBJ2-7, with TRBD1 matching 12 bases. In germline, CDR1 is MNHNS, CDR2 SASEGT. J lost 6 bases, V lost 6 bases, and 6 bases had no gene match. CDR3 size: 14 residues.

This clonotype has a handful of counts. The chain links TRBV28 to TRBJ2-3; TRBD2 aligns across 12 bases. The germline V gene has CDR1 MDHEN and CDR2 SYDVKM. The CDR3 extends over 15 amino acids. The J segment lost 4 bases and the V segment lost 5 bases, leaving 4 bases of the junction unmatched. The DNA for the CDR3 is TGTGCCAGCAGTAGACTAGCGGGGGAGGCAGATACGCAGTATTTT. Protein: CASSRLAGEADTQYF.

The V call is TRBV29-1, the J call TRBJ2-7; no clear D. CDR3 size: 13 residues. Per the germline V gene, CDR1 is SQVTM and CDR2 is ANQGSEA. V was trimmed by 4 bases and J by 3 bases, leaving 13 bases between them. CDR3 sequence (DNA): TGCAGCGTTGTAAGGCAGGAAAGCTACGAGCAGTACTTC. This gives the protein CSVVRQESYEQYF.

The chain couples TRBV27 to TRBJ2-7, with D possibly being TRBD1 (6 bases). Per the germline V gene, CDR1 is MNHEY and CDR2 is SMNVEV (reference sequence). The CDR3 contains 18 residues. The germline V and J ends were trimmed by 4 bases and 4 bases, with 26 bases remaining between them. The CDR3 DNA follows: TGTGCCAGCAGTTCCCAACTACCTATCCAGGGGCTTAGTTACGAGCAGTACTTC. Residues: CASSSQLPIQGLSYEQYF.

This clonotype was observed many times. This chain joins TRBV7-2 and TRBJ2-7, with 10 bases fitting TRBD2. Per germline, CDR1 SGHTA and CDR2 FQGNSA. This CDR3 region has 17 residues. Trimming cost V 5 bases and J 3 bases; bases outside gene matches: 13. CDR3 DNA sequence: TGTGCCAGCAGCCCCACCTCGCTTAGCGGGGGGTACTACGAGCAGTACTTC. It translates to CASSPTSLSGGYYEQYF.

This clonotype was seen only a few times. This chain links TRBV7-8 with TRBJ1-5; TRBD1 matches 9 bases. After removal of 4 bases from V and 0 bases from J, the junction contained 7 bases not matched to a gene. The CDR3 has 17 amino acids. Looked up from germline, CDR1 is SGHVS and CDR2 is FQNEAQ. This chain's CDR3 is CASSSPGQGYSNQPQHF. The CDR3, as DNA: TGTGCCAGCAGCTCCCCGGGACAGGGATATAGCAATCAGCCCCAGCATTTT.